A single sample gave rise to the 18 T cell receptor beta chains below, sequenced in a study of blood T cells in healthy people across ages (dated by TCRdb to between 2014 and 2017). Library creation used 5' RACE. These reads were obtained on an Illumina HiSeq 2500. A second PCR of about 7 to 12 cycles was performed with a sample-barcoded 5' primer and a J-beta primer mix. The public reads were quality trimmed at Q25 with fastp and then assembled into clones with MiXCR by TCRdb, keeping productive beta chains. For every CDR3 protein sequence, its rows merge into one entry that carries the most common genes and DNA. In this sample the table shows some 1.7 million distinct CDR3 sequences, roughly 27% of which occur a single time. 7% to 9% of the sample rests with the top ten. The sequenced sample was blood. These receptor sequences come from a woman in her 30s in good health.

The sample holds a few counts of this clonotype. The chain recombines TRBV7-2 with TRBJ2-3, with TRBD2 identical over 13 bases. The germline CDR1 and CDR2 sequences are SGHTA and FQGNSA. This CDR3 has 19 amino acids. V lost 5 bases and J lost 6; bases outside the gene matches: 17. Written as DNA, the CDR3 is TGTGCCAGCAGCCCTATCGTAGGACTAGCGGGAGTCGTGCTTGATACGCAGTATTTT. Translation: CASSPIVGLAGVVLDTQYF.

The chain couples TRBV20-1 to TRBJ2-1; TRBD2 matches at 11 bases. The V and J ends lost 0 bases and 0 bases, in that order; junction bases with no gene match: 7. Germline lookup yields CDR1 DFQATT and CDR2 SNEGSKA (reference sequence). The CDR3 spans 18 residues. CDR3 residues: CSAREETSGVSSYNEQFF. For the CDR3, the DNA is TGCAGTGCTAGAGAGGAGACTAGCGGGGTTAGCTCCTACAATGAGCAGTTCTTC.

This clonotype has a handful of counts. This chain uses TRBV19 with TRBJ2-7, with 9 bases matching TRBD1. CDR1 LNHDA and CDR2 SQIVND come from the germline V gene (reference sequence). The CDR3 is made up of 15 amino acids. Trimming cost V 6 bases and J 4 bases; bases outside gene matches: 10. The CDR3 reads CASSYNRDRVYEQYF. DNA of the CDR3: TGTGCCAGTAGCTACAACCGGGACAGGGTTTACGAGCAGTACTTC.

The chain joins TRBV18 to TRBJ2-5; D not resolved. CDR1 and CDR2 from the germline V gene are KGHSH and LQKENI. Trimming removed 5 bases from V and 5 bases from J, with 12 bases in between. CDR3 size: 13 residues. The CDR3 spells CASSSAQRETQYF. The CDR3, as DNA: TGTGCCAGCTCATCGGCCCAACGGGAGACCCAGTACTTC.

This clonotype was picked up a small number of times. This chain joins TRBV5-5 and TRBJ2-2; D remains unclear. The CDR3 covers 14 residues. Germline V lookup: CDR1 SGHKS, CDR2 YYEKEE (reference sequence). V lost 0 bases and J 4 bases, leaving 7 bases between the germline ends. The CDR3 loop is CASSLGIPTGELFF. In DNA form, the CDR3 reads TGTGCCAGCAGCTTGGGAATTCCCACCGGGGAGCTGTTTTTT.

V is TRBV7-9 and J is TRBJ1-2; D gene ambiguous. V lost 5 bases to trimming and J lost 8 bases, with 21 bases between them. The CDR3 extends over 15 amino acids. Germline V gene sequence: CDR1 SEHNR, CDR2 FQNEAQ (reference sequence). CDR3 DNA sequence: TGTGCCAGCAGCCCAACGGGCATGTGGGGAGAGGGCTACACCTTC. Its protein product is CASSPTGMWGEGYTF.

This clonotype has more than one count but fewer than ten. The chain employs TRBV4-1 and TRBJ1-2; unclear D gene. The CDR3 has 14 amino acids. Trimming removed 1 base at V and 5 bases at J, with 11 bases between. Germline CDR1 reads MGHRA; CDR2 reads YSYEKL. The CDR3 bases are TGCGCCAGCAGCCAAGGCCGGTTGATTTATGGCTACACCTTC. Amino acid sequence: CASSQGRLIYGYTF.

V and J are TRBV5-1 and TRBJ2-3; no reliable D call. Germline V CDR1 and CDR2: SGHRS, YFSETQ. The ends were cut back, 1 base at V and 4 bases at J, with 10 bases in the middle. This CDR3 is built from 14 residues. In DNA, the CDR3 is TGCGCCAGCAGCTTGCAAGGGTTCCCAGATACGCAGTATTTT. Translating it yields CASSLQGFPDTQYF.

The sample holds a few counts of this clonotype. CDR3 sequence reads: CASSFNFRQGDYNEQFF. CDR3 bases: TGTGCCAGCAGTTTCAATTTTAGACAGGGGGACTACAATGAGCAGTTCTTC. The J gene is TRBJ2-1, the V gene TRBV12-3 or TRBV12-4, with 9 positions matching TRBD1. This CDR3 region has 17 residues. J gave up 3 bases and V 3 bases, and 9 bases lay outside the gene matches.

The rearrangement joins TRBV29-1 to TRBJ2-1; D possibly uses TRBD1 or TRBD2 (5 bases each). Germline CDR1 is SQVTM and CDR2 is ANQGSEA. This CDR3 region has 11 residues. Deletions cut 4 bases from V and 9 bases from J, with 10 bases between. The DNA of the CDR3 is TGCAGCGTTGCTCGGGACGGTGAGCAGTTCTTC. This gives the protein CSVARDGEQFF.

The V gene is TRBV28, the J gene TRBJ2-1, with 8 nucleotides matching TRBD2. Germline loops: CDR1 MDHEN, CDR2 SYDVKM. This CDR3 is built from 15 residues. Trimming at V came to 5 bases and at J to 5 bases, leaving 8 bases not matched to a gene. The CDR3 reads CASSPASGFHNEQFF. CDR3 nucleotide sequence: TGTGCCAGCAGTCCGGCTAGCGGGTTTCACAATGAGCAGTTCTTC.

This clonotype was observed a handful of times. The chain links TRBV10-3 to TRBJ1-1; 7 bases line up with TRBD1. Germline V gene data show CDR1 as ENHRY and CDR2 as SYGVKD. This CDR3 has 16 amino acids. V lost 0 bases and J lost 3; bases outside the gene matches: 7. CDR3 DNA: TGTGCCATCAGTGAGTCATCAGGGGGAAGGGACACTGAAGCTTTCTTT. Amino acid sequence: CAISESSGGRDTEAFF.

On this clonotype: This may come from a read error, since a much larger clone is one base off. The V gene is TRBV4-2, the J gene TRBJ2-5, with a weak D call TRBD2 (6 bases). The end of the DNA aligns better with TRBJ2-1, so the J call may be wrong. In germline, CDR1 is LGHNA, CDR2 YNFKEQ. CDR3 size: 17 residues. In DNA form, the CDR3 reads TGTGCCAGCAGCCAAGTCGTGGGGCGGGGAGGACAAGAGACCCAGTTCTTC. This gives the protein CASSQVVGRGGQETQFF.

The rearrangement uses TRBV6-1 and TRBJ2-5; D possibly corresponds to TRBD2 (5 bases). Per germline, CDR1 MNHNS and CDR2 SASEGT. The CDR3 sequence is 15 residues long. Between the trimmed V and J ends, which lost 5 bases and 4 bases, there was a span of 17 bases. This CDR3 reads CASSPNEGIGETQYF. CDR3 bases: TGTGCCAGCAGTCCAAACGAGGGAATAGGAGAGACCCAGTACTTC.

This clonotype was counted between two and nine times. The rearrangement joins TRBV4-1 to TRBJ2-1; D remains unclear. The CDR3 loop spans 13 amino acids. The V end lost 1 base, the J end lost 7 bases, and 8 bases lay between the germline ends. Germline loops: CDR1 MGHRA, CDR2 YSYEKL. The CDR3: CASSQAQVNEQFF. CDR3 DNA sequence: TGCGCCAGCAGCCAAGCTCAGGTTAATGAGCAGTTCTTC.

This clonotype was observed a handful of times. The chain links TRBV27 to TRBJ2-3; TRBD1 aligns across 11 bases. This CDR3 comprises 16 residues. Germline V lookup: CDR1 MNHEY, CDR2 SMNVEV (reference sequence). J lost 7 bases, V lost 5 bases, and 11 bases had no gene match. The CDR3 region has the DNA TGTGCCAGCAGTCCCTCTGGGACAGGGGGTCGTAATACGCAGTATTTT. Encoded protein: CASSPSGTGGRNTQYF.

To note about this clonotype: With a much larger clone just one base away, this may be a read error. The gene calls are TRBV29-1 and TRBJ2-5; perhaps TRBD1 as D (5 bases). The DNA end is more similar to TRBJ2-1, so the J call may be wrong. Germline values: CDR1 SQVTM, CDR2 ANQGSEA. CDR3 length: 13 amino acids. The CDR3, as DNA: TGCAGCGTTGAGGGTGGGGCGCAAGAGACCCAGTTCTTC. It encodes CSVEGGAQETQFF.

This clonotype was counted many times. CDR3 sequence: CASRAGQGRQETQYF. The CDR3 DNA follows: TGTGCCAGCAGAGCGGGACAGGGCAGACAAGAGACCCAGTACTTC. The genes are TRBV6-5 and TRBJ2-5; 9 bases map to TRBD1. Per the germline V gene, CDR1 is MNHEY and CDR2 is SVGAGI. CDR3 length equals 15 residues. With V trimmed by 6 bases and J by 2 bases, 7 bases remained unmatched.